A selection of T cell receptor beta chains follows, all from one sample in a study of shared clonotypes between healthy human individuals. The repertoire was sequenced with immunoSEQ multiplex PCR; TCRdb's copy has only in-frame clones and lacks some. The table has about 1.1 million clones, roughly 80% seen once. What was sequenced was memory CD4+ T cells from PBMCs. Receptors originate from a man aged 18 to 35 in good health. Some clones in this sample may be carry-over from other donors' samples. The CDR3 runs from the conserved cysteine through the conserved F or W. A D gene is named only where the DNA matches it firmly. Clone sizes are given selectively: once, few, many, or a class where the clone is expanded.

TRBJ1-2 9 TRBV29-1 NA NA TGCAGCGCTGGTCATGGCTACACCTTC CSAGHGYTF
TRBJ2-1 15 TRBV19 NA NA TGTGCCAGTAGTAGTCTACAAACAGGGCCCAGTGAGCAGTTCTTC CASSSLQTGPSEQFF
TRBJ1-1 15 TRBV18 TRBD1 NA TGTGCCAGCTCACCACCCAAGGGACAGGCCCTCGAAGCTTTCTTT CASSPPKGQALEAFF
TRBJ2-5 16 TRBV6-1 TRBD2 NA TGTGCCAGCAGTGGGGGGACTAGCGGGAGGGGAGAGACCCAGTACTTC CASSGGTSGRGETQYF
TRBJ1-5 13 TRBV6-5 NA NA TGTGCCAGCAGTGGTGAACCAAATCAGCCCCAGCATTTT CASSGEPNQPQHF
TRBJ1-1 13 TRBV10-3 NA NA TGTGCCATCCGCAGGGACATGAACACTGAAGCTTTCTTT CAIRRDMNTEAFF
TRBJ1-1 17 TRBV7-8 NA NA TGTGCCAGCAGCTTAGCTGACGGTGGATTGGGGGGCACTGAAGCTTTCTTT CASSLADGGLGGTEAFF
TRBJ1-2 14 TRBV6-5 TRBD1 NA TGTGCCAGCAGCATCGACAGGGCCCCCTATGGCTACACCTTC CASSIDRAPYGYTF
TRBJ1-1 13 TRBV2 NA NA TGTGCCAGCAGTGACCAGGGAAACACTGAAGCTTTCTTT CASSDQGNTEAFF
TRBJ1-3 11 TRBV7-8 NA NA TGTGCCAGCATGGGAGTTGACACCATATATTTT CASMGVDTIYF
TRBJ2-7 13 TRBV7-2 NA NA TGTGCCAGCAGCTCATCCCACCTCTACGAGCAGTACTTC CASSSSHLYEQYF
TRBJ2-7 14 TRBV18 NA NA TGTGCCAGCTCAAGGAGGAGCCTAGGGTACGAGCAGTACTTC CASSRRSLGYEQYF
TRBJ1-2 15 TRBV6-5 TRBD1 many TGTGCCAGCAGCCCCGCGATTACAGGGGGCGCGGGCTACACCTTC CASSPAITGGAGYTF
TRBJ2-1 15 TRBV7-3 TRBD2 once TGTGCCAGCAGCCCCCAGACTAGCGGAAACAATGAGCAGTTCTTC CASSPQTSGNNEQFF
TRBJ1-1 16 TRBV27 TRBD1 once TGTGCCAGCAGTCCCCGACAGGGGGAGGGGGGCACTGAAGCTTTCTTT CASSPRQGEGGTEAFF
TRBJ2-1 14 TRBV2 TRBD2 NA TGTGCCAGCAGTGTGGACGGGAGGGCCGGTGAGCAGTTCTTC CASSVDGRAGEQFF
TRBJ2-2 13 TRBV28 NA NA TGTGCCAGCAGTGGCGGGTTCACCGGGGAGCTGTTTTTT CASSGGFTGELFF
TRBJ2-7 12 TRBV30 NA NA TGTGCCTGGAACAGGGAGACCTACGAGCAGTACTTC CAWNRETYEQYF
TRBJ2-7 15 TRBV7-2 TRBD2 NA TGTGCCAGCAGCTTAGGGGTAGCGGGAGCCTACGAGCAGTACTTC CASSLGVAGAYEQYF
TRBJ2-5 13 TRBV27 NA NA TGTGCCAGCACCCTCAGGAGGGGGGAGACCCAGTACTTC CASTLRRGETQYF
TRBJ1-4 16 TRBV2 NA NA TGTGCCAGCAGGAGGACAGCCCGTGCAACTAATGAAAAACTGTTTTTT CASRRTARATNEKLFF
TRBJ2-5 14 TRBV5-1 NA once TGCGCCAGCAGCGACGGTCGAGGGGGTGAGACCCAGTACTTC CASSDGRGGETQYF
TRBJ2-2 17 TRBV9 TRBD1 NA TGTGCCAGCAGCGACGGACAGGGGGCTGGTAACACCGGGGAGCTGTTTTTT CASSDGQGAGNTGELFF
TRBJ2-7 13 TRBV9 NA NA TGTGCCAGCAGCGGGGACTTCGGAGGTGAGCAGTACTTC CASSGDFGGEQYF
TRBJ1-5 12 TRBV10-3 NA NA TGTGCCATTTCGGGTAGCAATCAGCCCCAGCATTTT CAISGSNQPQHF
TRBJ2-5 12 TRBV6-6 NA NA TGTGCCAGCAGGGAGACAGCAGAGACCCAGTACTTC CASRETAETQYF
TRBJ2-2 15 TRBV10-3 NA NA TGTGCCATCAGTGAGGGGATAGCGGACCAGGGGGAGCTGTTTTTT CAISEGIADQGELFF
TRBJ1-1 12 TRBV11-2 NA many TGTGCCAGCAGCTTAGAGTTCACTGAAGCTTTCTTT CASSLEFTEAFF
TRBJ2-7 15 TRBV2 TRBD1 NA TGTGCCAGCAGTTCGGGACAGGGGGGGACCTACGAGCAGTACTTC CASSSGQGGTYEQYF
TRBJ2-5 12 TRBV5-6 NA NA TGTGCCAGCGGTCTACAGCTGAGGACCCAGTACTTC CASGLQLRTQYF
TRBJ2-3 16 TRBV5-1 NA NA TGCGCCAGCAGCTCCGGGACGGCTACCGTCACAGATACGCAGTATTTT CASSSGTATVTDTQYF
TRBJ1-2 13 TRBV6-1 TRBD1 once TGTGCCAGCAGCGGAGGGGGCGAGTATGGCTACACCTTC CASSGGGEYGYTF
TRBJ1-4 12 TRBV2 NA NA TGTGCCAGCAGCGCCGTGGGTGGAGGACTGTTTTTT CASSAVGGGLFF
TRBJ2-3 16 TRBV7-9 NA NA TGTGCCAGCAGCTTAGCTTTAGGGGCCGGAGGGGATACGCAGTATTTT CASSLALGAGGDTQYF
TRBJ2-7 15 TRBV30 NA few TGTGCCTGGAGTTCCCGACAGGGACTGATCTACGAGCAGTACTTC CAWSSRQGLIYEQYF
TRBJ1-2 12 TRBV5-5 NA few TGTGCCAGCAGCTTGGAGAGGGTCGGCTACACCTTC CASSLERVGYTF
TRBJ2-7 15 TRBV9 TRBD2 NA TGTGCCAGCAGCGTAATGGCTAGCGGGAGGAACGAGCAGTACTTC CASSVMASGRNEQYF
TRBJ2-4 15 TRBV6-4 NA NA TGTGCCAGCAGTGTCGAGTTTGCGGGGGCGAACATTCAGTACTTC CASSVEFAGANIQYF
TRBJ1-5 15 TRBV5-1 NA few TGCGCCAGCAGCTTGGGGACCCGTAATAATCAGCCCCAGCATTTT CASSLGTRNNQPQHF
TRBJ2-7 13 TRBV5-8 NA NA TGTGCCAGCAGCTTACGGGGAGCTCACGAGCAGTACTTC CASSLRGAHEQYF
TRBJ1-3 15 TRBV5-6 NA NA TGTGCCAGCAGCTTGGCGGGGTCATCTGGAAACACCATATATTTT CASSLAGSSGNTIYF
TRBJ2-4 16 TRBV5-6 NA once TGTGCCAGCAGCTTGGGGCCTAACAGTAACAAAAACATTCAGTACTTC CASSLGPNSNKNIQYF
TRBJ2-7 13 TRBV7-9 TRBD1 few TGTGCCAGCAGCGGGACAGGGATCCACGAGCAGTACTTC CASSGTGIHEQYF
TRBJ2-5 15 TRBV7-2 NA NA TGTGCCAGCAGCTCAAGACAGGGTTGGGGGGAGATCCAGTACTTC CASSSRQGWGEIQYF
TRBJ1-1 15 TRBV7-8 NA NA TGTGCCAGCAGCCGCCGGACGGAGATGAACACTGAAGCTTTCTTT CASSRRTEMNTEAFF
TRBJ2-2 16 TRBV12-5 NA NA TGTGCTAGTGGTTTGGTACGCGGAGAAGCGGCCGGGGAGCTGTTTTTT CASGLVRGEAAGELFF
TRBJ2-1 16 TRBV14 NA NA TGTGCCAGCAGCCAAGATTGGGGAGTCTCCTACAATGAGCAGTTCTTC CASSQDWGVSYNEQFF
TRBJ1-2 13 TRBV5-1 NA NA TGCGCCAGCAGCCCGCTAGGGGTCTATGGCTACACCTTC CASSPLGVYGYTF
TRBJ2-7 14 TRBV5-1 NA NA TGCGCCAGCAGCTTAATCGGGAATGACGACGAGCAGTACTTC CASSLIGNDDEQYF
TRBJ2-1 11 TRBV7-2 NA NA TGTGCCAGCAGTCCAGACCAGTCGCAGTTCTTC CASSPDQSQFF